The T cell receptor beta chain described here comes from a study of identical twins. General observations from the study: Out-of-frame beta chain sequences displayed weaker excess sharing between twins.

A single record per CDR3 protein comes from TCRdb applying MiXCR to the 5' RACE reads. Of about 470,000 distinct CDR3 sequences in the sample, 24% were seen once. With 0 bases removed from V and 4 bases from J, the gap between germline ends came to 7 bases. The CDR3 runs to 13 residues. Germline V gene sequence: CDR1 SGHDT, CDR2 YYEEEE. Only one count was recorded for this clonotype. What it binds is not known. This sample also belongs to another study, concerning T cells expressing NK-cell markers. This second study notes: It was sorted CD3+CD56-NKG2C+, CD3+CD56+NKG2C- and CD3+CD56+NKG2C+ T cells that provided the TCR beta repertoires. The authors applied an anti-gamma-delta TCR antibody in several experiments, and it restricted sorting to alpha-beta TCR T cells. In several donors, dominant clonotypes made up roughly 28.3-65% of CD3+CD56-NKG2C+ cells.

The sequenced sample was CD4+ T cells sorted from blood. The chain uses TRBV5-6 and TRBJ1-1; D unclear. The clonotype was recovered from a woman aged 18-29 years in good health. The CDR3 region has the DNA TGTGCCAGCAGCTTGGCCTGGAGCACTGAAGCTTTCTTT. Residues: CASSLAWSTEAFF.